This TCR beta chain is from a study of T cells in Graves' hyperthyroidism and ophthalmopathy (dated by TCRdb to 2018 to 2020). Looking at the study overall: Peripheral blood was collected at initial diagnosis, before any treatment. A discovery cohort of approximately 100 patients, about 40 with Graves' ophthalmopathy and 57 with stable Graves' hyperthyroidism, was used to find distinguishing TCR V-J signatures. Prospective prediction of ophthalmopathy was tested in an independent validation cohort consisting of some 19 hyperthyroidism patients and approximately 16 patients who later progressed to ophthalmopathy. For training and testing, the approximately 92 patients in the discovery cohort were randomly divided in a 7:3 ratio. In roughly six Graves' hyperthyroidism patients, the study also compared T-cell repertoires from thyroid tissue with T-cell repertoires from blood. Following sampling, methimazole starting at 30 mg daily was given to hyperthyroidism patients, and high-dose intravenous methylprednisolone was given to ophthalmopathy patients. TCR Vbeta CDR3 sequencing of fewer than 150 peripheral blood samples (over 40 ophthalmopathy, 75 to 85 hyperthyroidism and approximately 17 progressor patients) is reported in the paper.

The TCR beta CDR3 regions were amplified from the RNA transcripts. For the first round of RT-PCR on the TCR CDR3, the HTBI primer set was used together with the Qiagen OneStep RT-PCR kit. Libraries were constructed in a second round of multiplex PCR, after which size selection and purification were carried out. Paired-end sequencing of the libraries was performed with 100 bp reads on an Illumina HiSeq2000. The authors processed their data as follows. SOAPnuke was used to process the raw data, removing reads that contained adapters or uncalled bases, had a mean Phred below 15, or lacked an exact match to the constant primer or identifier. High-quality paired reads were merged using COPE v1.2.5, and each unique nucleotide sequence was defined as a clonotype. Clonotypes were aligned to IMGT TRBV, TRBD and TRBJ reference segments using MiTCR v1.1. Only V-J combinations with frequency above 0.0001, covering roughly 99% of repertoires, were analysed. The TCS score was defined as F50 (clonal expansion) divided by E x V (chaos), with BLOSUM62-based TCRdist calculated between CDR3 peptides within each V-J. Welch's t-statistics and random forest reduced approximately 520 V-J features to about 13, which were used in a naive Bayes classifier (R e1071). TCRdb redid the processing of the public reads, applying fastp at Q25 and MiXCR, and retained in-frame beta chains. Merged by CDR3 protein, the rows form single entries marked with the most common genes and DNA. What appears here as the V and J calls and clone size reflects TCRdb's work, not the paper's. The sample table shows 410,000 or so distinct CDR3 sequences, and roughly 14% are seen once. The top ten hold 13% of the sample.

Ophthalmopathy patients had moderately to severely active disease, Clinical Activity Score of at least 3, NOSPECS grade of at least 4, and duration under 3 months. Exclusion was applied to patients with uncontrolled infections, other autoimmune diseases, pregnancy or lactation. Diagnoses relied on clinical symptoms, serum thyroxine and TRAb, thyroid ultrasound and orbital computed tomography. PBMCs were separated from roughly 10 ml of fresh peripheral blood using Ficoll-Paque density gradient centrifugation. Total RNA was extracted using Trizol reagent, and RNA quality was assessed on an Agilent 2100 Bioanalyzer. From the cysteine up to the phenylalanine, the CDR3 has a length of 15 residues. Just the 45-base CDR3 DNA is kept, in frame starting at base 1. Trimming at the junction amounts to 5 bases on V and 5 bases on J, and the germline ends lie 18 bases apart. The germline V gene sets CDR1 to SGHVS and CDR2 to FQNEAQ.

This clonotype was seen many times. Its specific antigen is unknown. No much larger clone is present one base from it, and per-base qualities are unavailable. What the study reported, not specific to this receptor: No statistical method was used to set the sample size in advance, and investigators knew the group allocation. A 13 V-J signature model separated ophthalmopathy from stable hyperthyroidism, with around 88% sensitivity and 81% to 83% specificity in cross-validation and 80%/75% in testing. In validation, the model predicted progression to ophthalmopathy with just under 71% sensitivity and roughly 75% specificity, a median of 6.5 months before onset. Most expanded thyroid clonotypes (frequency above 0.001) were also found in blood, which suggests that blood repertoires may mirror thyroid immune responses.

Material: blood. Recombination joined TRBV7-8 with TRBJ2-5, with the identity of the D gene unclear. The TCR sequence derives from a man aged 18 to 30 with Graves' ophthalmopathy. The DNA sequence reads TGTGCCAGCAGCACCTCCGAGATCCCCGGGGAGACCCAGTACTTC. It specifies CASSTSEIPGETQYF.